Listed below are T cell receptor beta chains from one sample, sequenced in a study of CD8 T cells in ankylosing spondylitis. TCRdb independently ran MiXCR on the 5' RACE reads; one entry per CDR3 protein. Counted here are about 340,000 distinct CDR3 sequences, under 15% occurring once; the ten biggest clones make up roughly 0.99%. The sequenced material came from blood, either unsorted or a sorted T cell fraction (not recorded which). All receptors derive from a male donor with ankylosing spondylitis or in good health (not recorded which). Each CDR3 is given with its conserved first and last residue. The D gene is left open where the match is weak. Where a row states a size, it is once, few, many or the class of an expanded clone; other rows omit it.

few	TRBV9	-	TRBJ2-3	TGTGCCAGCACCCCGACTCCTACAGATACGCAGTATTTT	CASTPTPTDTQYF
many	TRBV12-3/TRBV12-4	-	TRBJ1-1	TGTGCCAGCACCTTAGGGGCGCAAGCCGAAGCTTTCTTT	CASTLGAQAEAFF
few	TRBV12-3/TRBV12-4	-	TRBJ1-5	TGTGCCAGCAGTCCACAGGGTCGAGAGCCCCAGCATTTT	CASSPQGREPQHF
few	TRBV12-3/TRBV12-4	TRBD2	TRBJ2-5	TGTGCCAGCAGTCCTCCTCTACTTAGCGGGAGGCCCCAGACCCAGTACTTC	CASSPPLLSGRPQTQYF
few	TRBV12-3/TRBV12-4	-	TRBJ1-6	TGTGCCAGCAGACGGGCGGAGGAGGGTTCACCCCTCCACTTT	CASRRAEEGSPLHF
few	TRBV6-1	-	TRBJ2-5	TGTGCCAGCAGGAGCCCTGGGACAAGCCAAGAGACCCAGTACTTC	CASRSPGTSQETQYF
-	TRBV5-1	TRBD1	TRBJ2-4	TGCTCCAGCAGCCAGGGGGACAGACTGATAGCCAAAAACATTCAGTACTTC	CSSSQGDRLIAKNIQYF
-	TRBV7-2	-	TRBJ2-2	TGTGCCAGCAGCATTGGAGTTACCGGGGAGCTGTTTTTT	CASSIGVTGELFF
-	TRBV5-1	-	TRBJ2-4	TGCGCCAGCAGCTTCGGGGCGATAGGAGCCAAAAACATTCAGTACTTC	CASSFGAIGAKNIQYF
few	TRBV29-1	-	TRBJ1-1	TGCAGCGTTGGGAAAGGTCGGACTGAAGCTTTCTTT	CSVGKGRTEAFF
once	TRBV9	-	TRBJ2-1	TGTGCCAGCAGCTCCCGACCCTACAATGAGCAGTTCTTC	CASSSRPYNEQFF
few	TRBV5-5	-	TRBJ2-7	TGTGCCAGCAGCTTGATTCAGGGGCGCAACGAGCAGTACTTC	CASSLIQGRNEQYF
few	TRBV19	-	TRBJ1-2	TGTGCCAGTAGGGACCGGGAGCCTAACTATGGCTACACCTTC	CASRDREPNYGYTF
few	TRBV12-3/TRBV12-4	-	TRBJ1-1	TGTGCCAGCAGTTCGGGGCGGGTGAACACTGAAGCTTTCTTT	CASSSGRVNTEAFF
-	TRBV12-3/TRBV12-4	-	TRBJ2-2	TGTGCCAGCAGTTTCGGGGCGGGATTCACCGGGGAGCTGTTTTTT	CASSFGAGFTGELFF
-	TRBV11-2	TRBD2	TRBJ2-7	TGTGCCAGCAGCTCCCTCAACGGGGGGAACATTTACGAGCAGTACTTC	CASSSLNGGNIYEQYF
few	TRBV6-5	-	TRBJ2-2	TGTGCCAGCAGGTTACAGGGTTCGAACACCGGGGAGCTGTTTTTT	CASRLQGSNTGELFF
-	TRBV6-1	-	TRBJ1-5	TGTGCCAGCAGCCGCCTGAAGGGGGTACAGAATCAGCCCCAGCATTTT	CASSRLKGVQNQPQHF
-	TRBV18	-	TRBJ1-2	TGTGCCAGCTCACCAGGTCGAGCAGAAATTTATGGCTACACCTTC	CASSPGRAEIYGYTF
-	TRBV11-2	-	TRBJ2-1	TGTGCCAGCAGCCGCGCTTCCTTAGACTACGGGAACACTGAGCAGTTCTTC	CASSRASLDYGNTEQFF
few	TRBV4-2	-	TRBJ2-2	TGTGCCAGCAGCCAAGACCCCGGACAGAACACCGGGGAGCTGTTTTTT	CASSQDPGQNTGELFF
few	TRBV15	-	TRBJ1-2	TGTGCCACCAGCAGAGCCGGGCCCTATGGCTACACCTTC	CATSRAGPYGYTF
-	TRBV11-1	-	TRBJ2-1	TGTGCCAGCAGCTTAGATATAGCAAGGGGCAATGAGCAGTTCTTC	CASSLDIARGNEQFF
-	TRBV30	-	TRBJ2-3	TGTGCCTGGAGTGTAAAGGGGACAGATACGCAGTATTTT	CAWSVKGTDTQYF
-	TRBV2	-	TRBJ2-2	TGTGCCAGCAGTGAAGAATTTTTCCTCCCGGGACCGCTCGCTAACACCGGGGAGCTGTTTTTT	CASSEEFFLPGPLANTGELFF
many	TRBV12-3/TRBV12-4	TRBD1	TRBJ1-5	TGTGCCAGCAGTTTCACAGGGGGTCCCAATCAGCCCCAGCATTTT	CASSFTGGPNQPQHF
-	TRBV6-5	TRBD1	TRBJ2-7	TGTGCCAGCAGTTACTCGCACGACGGACAGGGTCCTTACGAGCAGTACTTC	CASSYSHDGQGPYEQYF
few	TRBV6-1	TRBD2	TRBJ2-7	TGTGCCAGCAGTGAATCCCTAGCGGGGACGATCTCCTACGAGCAGTACTTC	CASSESLAGTISYEQYF
few	TRBV27	TRBD2	TRBJ2-7	TGTGCCAGCAGGAGAACAACTAGCGGGATCTACGAGCAGTACTTC	CASRRTTSGIYEQYF
-	TRBV30	TRBD1	TRBJ1-1	TGTGCCTGGAGTGGCGGGACAGGATCTTCGAACACTGAAGCTTTCTTT	CAWSGGTGSSNTEAFF
many	TRBV7-9	-	TRBJ2-5	TGTGCCAGCAGCATAACTCACAGTCGAGAGACCCAGTACTTC	CASSITHSRETQYF
few	TRBV3-1	TRBD1	TRBJ1-4	TGTGCCAGCAGCCAGCTACAGGGGACAAATGAAAAACTGTTTTTT	CASSQLQGTNEKLFF